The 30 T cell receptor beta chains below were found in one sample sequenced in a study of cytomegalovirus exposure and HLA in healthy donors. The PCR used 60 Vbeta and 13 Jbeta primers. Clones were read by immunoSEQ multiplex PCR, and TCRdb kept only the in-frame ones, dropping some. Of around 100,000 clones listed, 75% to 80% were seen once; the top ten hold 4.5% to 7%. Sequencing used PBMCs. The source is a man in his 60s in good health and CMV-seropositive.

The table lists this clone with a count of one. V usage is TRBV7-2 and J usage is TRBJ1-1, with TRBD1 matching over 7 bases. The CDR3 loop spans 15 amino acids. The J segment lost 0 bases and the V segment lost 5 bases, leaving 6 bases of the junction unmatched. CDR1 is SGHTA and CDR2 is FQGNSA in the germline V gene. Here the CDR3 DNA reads TGTGCCAGCAGCCGCCTCGACAGGGTGAACACTGAAGCTTTCTTT. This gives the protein CASSRLDRVNTEAFF.

The CDR3 DNA sequence: TGCGCCAGCAGCCCCAGAGCCCCGGGTTCACCCCTCCACTTT. Protein: CASSPRAPGSPLHF. This chain links TRBV4-3 with TRBJ1-6; no reliable D call. The V gene's germline CDR1 is LGHNA and CDR2 YSLEER. CDR3 length: 14 amino acids. Between the trimmed V and J ends, which lost 4 bases and 9 bases, there was a span of 13 bases.

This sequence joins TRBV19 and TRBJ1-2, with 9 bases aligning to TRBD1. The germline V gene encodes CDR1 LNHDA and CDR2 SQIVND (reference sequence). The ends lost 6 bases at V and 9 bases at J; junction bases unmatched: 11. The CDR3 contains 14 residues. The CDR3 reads CASRTGQGSLSYTF. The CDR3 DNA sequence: TGTGCCAGTAGGACGGGACAGGGATCACTGAGCTACACCTTC.

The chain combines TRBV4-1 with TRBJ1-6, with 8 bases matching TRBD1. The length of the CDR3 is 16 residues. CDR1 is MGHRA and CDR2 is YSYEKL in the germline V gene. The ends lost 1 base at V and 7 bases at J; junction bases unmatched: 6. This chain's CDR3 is CASSQGADRGNSPLHF. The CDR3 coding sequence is TGCGCCAGCAGCCAAGGAGCCGACAGGGGAAATTCACCCCTCCACTTT.

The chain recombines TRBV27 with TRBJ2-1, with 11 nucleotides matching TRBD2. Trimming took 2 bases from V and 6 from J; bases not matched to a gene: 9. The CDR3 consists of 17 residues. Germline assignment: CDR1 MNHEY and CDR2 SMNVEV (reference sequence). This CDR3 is CASSLRASGGISNEQFF. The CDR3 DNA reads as TGTGCCAGCAGTTTAAGGGCTAGCGGGGGGATCAGCAATGAGCAGTTCTTC.

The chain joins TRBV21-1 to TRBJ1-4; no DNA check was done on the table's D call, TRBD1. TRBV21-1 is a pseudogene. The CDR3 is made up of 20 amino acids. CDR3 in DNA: TGTGCCAGCAGCAAATCCCTGTCGGGTCCTGGGGCGGCTGGTAATGAAAAACTGTTTTTT. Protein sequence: CASSKSLSGPGAAGNEKLFF.

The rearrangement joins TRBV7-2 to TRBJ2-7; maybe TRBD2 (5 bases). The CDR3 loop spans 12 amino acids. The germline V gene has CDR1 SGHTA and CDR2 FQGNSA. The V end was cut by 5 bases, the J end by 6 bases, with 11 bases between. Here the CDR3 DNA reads TGTGCCAGCAGCCCCCGCGGGCGCGAGCAGTACTTC. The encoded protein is CASSPRGREQYF.

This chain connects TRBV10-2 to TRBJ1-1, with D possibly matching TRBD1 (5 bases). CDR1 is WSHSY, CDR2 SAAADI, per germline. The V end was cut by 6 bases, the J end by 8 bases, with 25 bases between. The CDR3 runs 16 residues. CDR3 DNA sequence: TGCGCCAGCAGGGATGAGGTAGGGGCCCTCTTCGTGGAAGCTTTCTTT. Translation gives CASRDEVGALFVEAFF.

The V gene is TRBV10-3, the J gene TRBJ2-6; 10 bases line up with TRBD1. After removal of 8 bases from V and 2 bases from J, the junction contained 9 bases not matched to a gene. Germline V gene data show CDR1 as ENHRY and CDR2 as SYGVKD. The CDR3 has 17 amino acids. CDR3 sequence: CAIGILGTGAGANVLTF. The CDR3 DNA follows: TGTGCCATCGGAATTCTCGGGACAGGGGCTGGGGCCAACGTCCTGACTTTC.

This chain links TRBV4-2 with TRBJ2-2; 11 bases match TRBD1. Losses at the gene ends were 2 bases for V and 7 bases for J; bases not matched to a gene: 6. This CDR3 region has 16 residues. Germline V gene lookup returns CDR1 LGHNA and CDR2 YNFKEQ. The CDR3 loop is CASSQTGTGGFGELFF. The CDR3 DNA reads TGTGCCAGCAGCCAAACCGGGACAGGGGGATTCGGGGAGCTGTTTTTT.

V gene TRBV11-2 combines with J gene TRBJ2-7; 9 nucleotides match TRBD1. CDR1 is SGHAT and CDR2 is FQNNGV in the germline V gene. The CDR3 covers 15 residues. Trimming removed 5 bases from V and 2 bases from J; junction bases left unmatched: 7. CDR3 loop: CASSTHRGRAYEQYF. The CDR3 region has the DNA TGTGCCAGCAGCACACACAGGGGGCGAGCCTACGAGCAGTACTTC.

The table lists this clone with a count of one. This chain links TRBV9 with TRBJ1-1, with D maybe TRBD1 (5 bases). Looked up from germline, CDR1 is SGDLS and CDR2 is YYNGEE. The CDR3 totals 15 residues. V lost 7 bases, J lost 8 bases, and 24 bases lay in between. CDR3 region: CASGSMGGEAAEAFF. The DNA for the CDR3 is TGTGCCAGCGGCTCCATGGGGGGGGAGGCGGCCGAAGCTTTCTTT.

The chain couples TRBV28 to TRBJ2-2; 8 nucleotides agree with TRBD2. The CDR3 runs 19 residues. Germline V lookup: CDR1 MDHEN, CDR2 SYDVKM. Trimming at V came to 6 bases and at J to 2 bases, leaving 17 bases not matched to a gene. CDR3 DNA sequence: TGTGCCAGCAGCCGAGGCGGGTTTAGCGGGGTGTCAAACACCGGGGAGCTGTTTTTT. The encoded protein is CASSRGGFSGVSNTGELFF.

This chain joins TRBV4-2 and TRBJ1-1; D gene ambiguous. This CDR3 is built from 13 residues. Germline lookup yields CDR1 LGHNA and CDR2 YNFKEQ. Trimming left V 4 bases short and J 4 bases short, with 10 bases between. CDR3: CASSLLHSTEAFF. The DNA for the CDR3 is TGTGCCAGCAGCCTCCTCCACAGCACTGAAGCTTTCTTT.

CDR3 protein: CASSSQGEEQYF. The CDR3 region has the DNA TGTGCCAGCAGCTCACAGGGAGAAGAGCAGTACTTC. The chain combines TRBV7-9 with TRBJ2-7, with a possible D match to TRBD1 (6 bases). Germline V gene lookup returns CDR1 SEHNR and CDR2 FQNEAQ (reference sequence). V was pared by 4 bases and J by 7 bases, with 11 bases between. The CDR3 has 12 residues.

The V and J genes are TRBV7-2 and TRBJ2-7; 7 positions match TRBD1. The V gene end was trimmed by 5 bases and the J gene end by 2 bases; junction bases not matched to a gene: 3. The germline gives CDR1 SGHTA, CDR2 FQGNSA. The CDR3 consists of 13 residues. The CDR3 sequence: CASSPGGTYEQYF. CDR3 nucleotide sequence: TGTGCCAGCAGCCCAGGGGGTACCTACGAGCAGTACTTC.

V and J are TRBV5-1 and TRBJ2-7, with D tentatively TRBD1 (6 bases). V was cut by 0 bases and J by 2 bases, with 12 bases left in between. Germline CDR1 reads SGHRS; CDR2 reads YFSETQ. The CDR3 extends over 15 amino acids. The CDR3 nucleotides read TGCGCCAGCAGCTTGGTAGGGACACCCACCTACGAGCAGTACTTC. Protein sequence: CASSLVGTPTYEQYF.

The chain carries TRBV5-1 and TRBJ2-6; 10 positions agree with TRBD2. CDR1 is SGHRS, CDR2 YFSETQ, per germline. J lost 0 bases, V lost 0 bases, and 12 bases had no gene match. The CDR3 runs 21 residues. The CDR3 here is CASSLGPGGLAGDSGANVLTF. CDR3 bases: TGCGCCAGCAGCTTGGGCCCCGGGGGTCTAGCGGGGGACTCTGGGGCCAACGTCCTGACTTTC.

CDR3 sequence: CASSQASGTGRSPLHF. DNA of the CDR3: TGCGCCAGCAGCCAGGCATCCGGGACAGGGAGGTCACCCCTCCACTTT. The chain links TRBV4-3 to TRBJ1-6; TRBD1 matches 9 bases. The junction had 10 bases not matched to a gene; V was cut back by 3 bases and J by 10 bases. CDR3 length equals 16 residues. From germline, CDR1 is LGHNA and CDR2 YSLEER.

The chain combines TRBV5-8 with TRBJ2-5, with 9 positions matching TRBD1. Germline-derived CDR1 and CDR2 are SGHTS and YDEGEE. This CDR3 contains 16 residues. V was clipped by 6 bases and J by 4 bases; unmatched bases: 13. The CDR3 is CASNPGGTGLSETQYF. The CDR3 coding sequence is TGTGCCAGCAACCCGGGCGGGACAGGGCTCTCAGAGACCCAGTACTTC.

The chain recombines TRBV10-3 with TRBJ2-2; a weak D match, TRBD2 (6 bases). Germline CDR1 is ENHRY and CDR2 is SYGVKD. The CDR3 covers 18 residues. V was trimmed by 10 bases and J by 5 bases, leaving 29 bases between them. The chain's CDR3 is CASSGEKGFSDDTGELFF. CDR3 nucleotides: TGTGCCAGTAGCGGCGAAAAGGGGTTTAGTGATGATACCGGGGAGCTGTTTTTT.

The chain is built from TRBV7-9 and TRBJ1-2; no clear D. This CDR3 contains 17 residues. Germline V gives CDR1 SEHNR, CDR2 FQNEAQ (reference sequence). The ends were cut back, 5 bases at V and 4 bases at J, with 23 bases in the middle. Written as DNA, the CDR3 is TGTGCCAGCAGCCAAGGAGGGAGAGGCCAAGATATCTATGGCTACACCTTC. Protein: CASSQGGRGQDIYGYTF.

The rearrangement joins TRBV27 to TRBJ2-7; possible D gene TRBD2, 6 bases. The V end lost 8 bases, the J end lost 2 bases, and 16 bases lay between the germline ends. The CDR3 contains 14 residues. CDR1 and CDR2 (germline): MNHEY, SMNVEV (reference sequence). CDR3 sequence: CASGFGGPPYEQYF. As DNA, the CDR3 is TGTGCCAGCGGATTTGGAGGGCCCCCCTACGAGCAGTACTTC.

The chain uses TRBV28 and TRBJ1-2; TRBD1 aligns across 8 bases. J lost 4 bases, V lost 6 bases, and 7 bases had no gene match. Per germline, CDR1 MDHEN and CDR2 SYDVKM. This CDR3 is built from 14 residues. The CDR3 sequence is CASSGQGGPYGYTF. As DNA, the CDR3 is TGTGCCAGCAGCGGACAGGGCGGACCCTATGGCTACACCTTC.

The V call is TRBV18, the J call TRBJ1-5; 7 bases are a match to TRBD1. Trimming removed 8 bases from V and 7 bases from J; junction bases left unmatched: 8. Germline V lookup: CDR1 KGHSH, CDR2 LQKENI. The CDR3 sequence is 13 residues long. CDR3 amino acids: CASQTGKDQPQHF. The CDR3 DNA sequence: TGTGCCAGCCAGACAGGGAAAGACCAGCCCCAGCATTTT.

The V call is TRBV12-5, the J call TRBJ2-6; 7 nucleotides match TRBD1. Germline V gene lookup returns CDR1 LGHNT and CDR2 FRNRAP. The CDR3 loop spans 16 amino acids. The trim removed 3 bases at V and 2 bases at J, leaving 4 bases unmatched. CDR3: CASGFKTGAGANVLTF. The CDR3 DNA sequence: TGTGCTAGTGGTTTTAAAACAGGGGCTGGGGCCAACGTCCTGACTTTC.

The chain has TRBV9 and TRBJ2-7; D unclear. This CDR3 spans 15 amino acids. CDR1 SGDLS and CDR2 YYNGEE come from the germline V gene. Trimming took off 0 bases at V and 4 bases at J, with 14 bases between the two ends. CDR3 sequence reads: CASSVGVNGFYEQYF. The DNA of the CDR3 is TGTGCCAGCAGCGTAGGCGTCAACGGTTTTTACGAGCAGTACTTC.

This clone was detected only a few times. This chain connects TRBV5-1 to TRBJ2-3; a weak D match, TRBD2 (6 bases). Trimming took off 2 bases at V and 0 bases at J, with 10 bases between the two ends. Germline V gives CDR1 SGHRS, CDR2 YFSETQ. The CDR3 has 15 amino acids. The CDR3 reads CASSFTGLSTDTQYF. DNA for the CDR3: TGCGCCAGCAGCTTTACGGGACTCAGCACAGATACGCAGTATTTT.

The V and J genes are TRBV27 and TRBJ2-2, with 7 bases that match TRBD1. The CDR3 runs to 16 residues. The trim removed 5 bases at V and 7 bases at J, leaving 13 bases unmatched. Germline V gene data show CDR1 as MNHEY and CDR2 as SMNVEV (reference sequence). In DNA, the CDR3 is TGTGCCAGCAGTGCCCTATTCCGGGACAGCGGCGGGGAGCTGTTTTTT. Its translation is CASSALFRDSGGELFF.

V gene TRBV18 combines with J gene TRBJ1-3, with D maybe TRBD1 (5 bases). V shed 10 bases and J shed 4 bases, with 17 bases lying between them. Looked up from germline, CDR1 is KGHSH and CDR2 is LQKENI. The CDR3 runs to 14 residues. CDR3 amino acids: CATRHPTGGNTIYF. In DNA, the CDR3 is TGTGCCACTCGCCACCCCACAGGAGGAAACACCATATATTTT. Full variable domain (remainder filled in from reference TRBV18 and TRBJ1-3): NAGVMQNPRHLVRRRGQEARLRCSPMKGHSHVYWYRQLPEEGLKFMVYLQKENIIDESGMPKERFSAEFPKEGPSILRIQQVVRGDSAAYFCATRHPTGGNTIYFGEGSWLTVV.